These 31 T cell receptor beta chains were sequenced from one sample in a study of blood T cell repertoires in COVID-19. Sequencing was performed with immunoSEQ multiplex PCR; in TCRdb, only in-frame clones are kept and a portion is missing. The sample holds hundreds of thousands of clones; approximately 83% are singletons and the top ten take 2.5% to 3.5%. Sample: PBMCs or T cells enriched from blood (not recorded which). The receptors stem from a woman aged 40 to 50 with acute COVID-19.

The rearrangement uses TRBV15 and TRBJ2-1; D gene uncertain. V gave up 2 bases and J gave up 5 bases, with 4 bases separating them. CDR3 length equals 12 residues. CDR1 and CDR2 (germline): LNHNV, YYDKDF (reference sequence). The CDR3 region is CATSRYNNEQFF. CDR3 DNA: TGTGCCACCAGCAGATATAACAATGAGCAGTTCTTC.

V and J are TRBV6-6 and TRBJ2-3; D uncertain. Germline V lookup: CDR1 MNHNY, CDR2 SVGAGI (reference sequence). V was trimmed by 1 base and J by 4 bases, leaving 6 bases between them. This CDR3 spans 13 amino acids. The CDR3 sequence is CASSYFLSDTQYF. In DNA, the CDR3 is TGTGCCAGCAGTTACTTCTTGTCAGATACGCAGTATTTT.

The sample holds a few counts of this clone. The V call is TRBV9, the J call TRBJ1-1; 7 bases map to TRBD1. Germline CDR1 and CDR2: SGDLS and YYNGEE. This CDR3 has 14 amino acids. The V and J ends lost 4 bases and 5 bases, in that order; junction bases with no gene match: 8. The CDR3 sequence is CASSTGQAGTEAFF. The CDR3 region has the DNA TGTGCCAGCAGCACTGGACAGGCCGGGACTGAAGCTTTCTTT.

The chain joins TRBV24-1 to TRBJ1-5; 7 bases agree with TRBD1. V gave up 4 bases and J gave up 0 bases; unmatched junction bases: 17. The CDR3 loop spans 20 amino acids. Germline CDR1 reads KGHDR; CDR2 reads SFDVKD. In DNA, the CDR3 is TGTGCCACCAGTGAAGTTACAGGGGATTCCAAATTGTATAGCAATCAGCCCCAGCATTTT. Its protein product is CATSEVTGDSKLYSNQPQHF.

This sequence joins TRBV6-5 and TRBJ2-7; perhaps TRBD1 as D (5 bases). The V end was cut by 9 bases, the J end by 1 base, with 16 bases between. CDR1 and CDR2 (germline): MNHEY, SVGAGI. The CDR3 spans 14 residues. The CDR3 loop reads CASSGPDSSYEQYF. The CDR3 region has the DNA TGTGCCAGTTCCGGCCCCGACAGTTCCTACGAGCAGTACTTC.

The chain recombines TRBV7-9 with TRBJ2-1; maybe TRBD2 (5 bases). Per the germline V gene, CDR1 is SEHNR and CDR2 is FQNEAQ (reference sequence). The germline V and J ends were trimmed by 7 bases and 4 bases, with 17 bases remaining between them. CDR3 length: 15 amino acids. The CDR3 spells CASIPVSGGYNEQFF. CDR3 nucleotides: TGTGCCAGCATCCCAGTCAGTGGCGGGTACAATGAGCAGTTCTTC.

V and J are TRBV29-1 and TRBJ1-1, with TRBD1 identical over 7 bases. Germline CDR1 reads SQVTM; CDR2 reads ANQGSEA. The CDR3 is 14 residues long. V lost 5 bases to trimming and J lost 4 bases; unmatched junction nucleotides: 10. In nucleotides, the CDR3 is TGCAGCGTTCACCTAGACAGGGTTGGCACTGAAGCTTTCTTT. This translates into CSVHLDRVGTEAFF.

This clone was recorded a few times. V and J are TRBV25-1 and TRBJ1-1; D is uncertain. Trimming took 7 bases from V and 1 from J, leaving 16 bases between them. From germline, CDR1 is MGHDK and CDR2 SYGVNS. This CDR3 contains 15 residues. This chain's CDR3 is CASTPGGDGNTEAFF. In DNA form, the CDR3 reads TGTGCCAGCACCCCGGGAGGAGACGGGAACACTGAAGCTTTCTTT.

This clone turned up a few times. The chain joins TRBV6-5 to TRBJ2-5, with D maybe TRBD2 (6 bases). Germline lookup yields CDR1 MNHEY and CDR2 SVGAGI. V lost 4 bases, J lost 3 bases, and 15 bases lay in between. The CDR3 spans 15 residues. Written as DNA, the CDR3 is TGTGCCAGCAGTTGGCGGGGTGGGGAAAAAGAGACCCAGTACTTC. This gives the protein CASSWRGGEKETQYF.

The V and J genes are TRBV2 and TRBJ2-2, with TRBD2 identical over 13 bases. V trimming: 1 base; J trimming: 5 bases; junction bases outside the gene matches: 1. The CDR3 runs 16 residues. Germline values: CDR1 SNHLY, CDR2 FYNNEI. The chain's CDR3 is CASSEGLAGGTGELFF. The CDR3 nucleotides are TGTGCCAGCAGTGAAGGACTAGCGGGGGGAACCGGGGAGCTGTTTTTT. The entire variable domain, with the rest obtained from reference TRBV2 and TRBJ2-2, is as follows: EPEVTQTPSHQVTQMGQEVILRCVPISNHLYFYWYRQILGQKVEFLVSFYNNEISEKSEIFDDQFSVERPDGSNFTLKIRSTKLEDSAMYFCASSEGLAGGTGELFFGEGSRLTVL.

The V and J genes are TRBV4-1 and TRBJ2-1, with TRBD2 identical over 13 bases. CDR1 is MGHRA, CDR2 YSYEKL, per germline. V shed 0 bases, J shed 8 bases, and the junction held 10 bases outside the gene matches. The CDR3 is made up of 18 amino acids. CDR3 residues: CASSQERLLAGGRDEQFF. The CDR3 nucleotides are TGCGCCAGCAGCCAAGAGCGACTACTAGCGGGAGGGAGGGATGAGCAGTTCTTC.

The genes are TRBV7-9 and TRBJ2-5, with 7 bases lining up with TRBD1. The V gene end was trimmed by 4 bases and the J gene end by 2 bases; junction bases not matched to a gene: 4. In germline, CDR1 is SEHNR, CDR2 FQNEAQ (reference sequence). This CDR3 spans 14 amino acids. The CDR3: CASSSPGQQETQYF. The CDR3 DNA is TGTGCCAGCAGCTCACCGGGACAGCAAGAGACCCAGTACTTC.

The chain uses TRBV19 and TRBJ2-1; 12 bases match TRBD2. Unmatched junction bases numbered 5, after V lost 6 bases and J lost 8 bases. The CDR3 sequence is 14 residues long. CDR1 is LNHDA, CDR2 SQIVND, per germline (reference sequence). The CDR3 bases are TGTGCCAGTAGCGCTAGCGGGAGGGCCGATGAGCAGTTCTTC. Its protein is CASSASGRADEQFF.

The rearrangement links TRBV4-1 to TRBJ2-1; D is perhaps TRBD2 (6 bases). CDR3 length equals 13 residues. Trimming pared 4 bases from V and 10 bases from J, leaving 14 bases between. In germline, CDR1 is MGHRA, CDR2 YSYEKL. The DNA of the CDR3 is TGCGCCAGCAGCCTAGCCATAGCGGAAGAGCAGTTCTTC. This translates into CASSLAIAEEQFF.

This clone has a single count. The chain has TRBV10-1 and TRBJ2-1; tentative D call: TRBD2 (6 bases). The CDR3 sequence is 12 residues long. Trimming shortened V by 5 bases and J by 12 bases, and 14 bases separated the two germline ends. Per the germline V gene, CDR1 is WNHNN and CDR2 is SYGVQD (reference sequence). DNA for the CDR3: TGCGCCAGCAGTCCGGCTAGCGAGGGGCAGTTCTTC. This translates into CASSPASEGQFF.

The rearrangement links TRBV7-9 to TRBJ1-5; 7 nucleotides align to TRBD1. Germline loops: CDR1 SEHNR, CDR2 FQNEAQ (reference sequence). With 5 bases clipped from V and 5 bases from J, the junction kept 9 bases outside the gene matches. The CDR3 runs 15 residues. The CDR3: CASSREGQYYQPQHF. CDR3 DNA sequence: TGTGCCAGCAGCCGCGAGGGACAGTATTATCAGCCCCAGCATTTT.

Only a few counts were recorded for this clone. The chain joins TRBV11-3 to TRBJ2-3, with D possibly being TRBD2 (6 bases). CDR3 length: 16 amino acids. CDR1 is SGHNT and CDR2 is YENEEA in the germline V gene. Trimming cost V 1 base and J 5 bases, with 16 bases left between them. The CDR3 reads CASSLGVGGNEDTQYF. CDR3 nucleotides: TGTGCCAGCAGCTTAGGGGTAGGCGGGAATGAAGATACGCAGTATTTT.

The genes are TRBV5-6 and TRBJ1-3; maybe TRBD1 (5 bases). The CDR3 extends over 14 amino acids. The germline gives CDR1 SGHDT, CDR2 YYEEEE. Trimming stripped 4 bases from V and 1 base from J, with 9 bases between. The CDR3 DNA sequence: TGTGCCAGCAGCCTGGGGCCTTCTGGAAACACCATATATTTT. Its protein product is CASSLGPSGNTIYF.

This clone came up a few times. V usage is TRBV9 and J usage is TRBJ2-7, with TRBD2 identical over 10 bases. Germline trimming cut 0 bases from V and 7 bases from J; bases unmatched to any gene: 4. The CDR3 contains 14 residues. Germline CDR1 reads SGDLS; CDR2 reads YYNGEE. CDR3 sequence: CASSVGGTSEEQYF. The CDR3 region has the DNA TGTGCCAGCAGCGTAGGAGGGACTAGCGAAGAGCAGTACTTC. The complete variable domain, with remaining parts taken from reference TRBV9 and TRBJ2-7, reads DSGVTQTPKHLITATGQRVTLRCSPRSGDLSVYWYQQSLDQGLQFLIQYYNGEERAKGNILERFSAQQFPDLHSELNLSSLELGDSALYFCASSVGGTSEEQYFGPGTRLTVT.

The chain carries TRBV9 and TRBJ1-1; no reliable D call. CDR1 is SGDLS and CDR2 is YYNGEE in the germline V gene. The ends were cut back, 3 bases at V and 0 bases at J, with 9 bases in the middle. The CDR3 has 14 amino acids. The CDR3 DNA sequence: TGTGCCAGCAGCGCTTGGCTTATGAACACTGAAGCTTTCTTT. It encodes CASSAWLMNTEAFF.

The chain uses TRBV27 and TRBJ1-6; TRBD1 matches 8 bases. After removal of 4 bases from V and 10 bases from J, the junction contained 9 bases not matched to a gene. The CDR3 loop spans 15 amino acids. Germline V gene data show CDR1 as MNHEY and CDR2 as SMNVEV (reference sequence). The CDR3 loop is CASSSRTGKGSPLHF. The CDR3 DNA sequence: TGTGCCAGCAGTTCCAGGACAGGGAAAGGGTCACCCCTCCACTTT.

The J gene is TRBJ1-1, the V gene TRBV15, with 9 positions matching TRBD1. This CDR3 has 15 residues. Germline CDR1 and CDR2: LNHNV and YYDKDF (reference sequence). The J segment lost 3 bases and the V segment lost 1 base, leaving 3 bases of the junction unmatched. For the CDR3, the DNA is TGTGCCACCAGCAGAGTACGGACAGGGGACACTGAAGCTTTCTTT. As protein: CATSRVRTGDTEAFF. The entire variable domain, with the rest obtained from reference TRBV15 and TRBJ1-1, is as follows: DAMVIQNPRYQVTQFGKPVTLSCSQTLNHNVMYWYQQKSSQAPKLLFHYYDKDFNNEADTPDNFQSRRPNTSFCFLDIRSPGLGDTAMYLCATSRVRTGDTEAFFGQGTRLTVV.

This sequence joins TRBV11-2 and TRBJ2-7; tentative D call: TRBD2 (6 bases). This CDR3 is built from 15 residues. Germline CDR1 SGHAT, CDR2 FQNNGV. With 1 base removed from V and 4 bases from J, the gap between germline ends came to 14 bases. This chain's CDR3 is CASSLALGLKYEQYF. The CDR3, as DNA: TGTGCCAGCAGCTTAGCCCTTGGACTAAAGTACGAGCAGTACTTC.

The V call is TRBV6-5, the J call TRBJ2-7; D remains unclear. The CDR3 is 12 residues long. With 5 bases removed from V and 5 bases from J, the gap between germline ends came to 10 bases. Looked up from germline, CDR1 is MNHEY and CDR2 is SVGAGI. The CDR3 is CASSQVNHEQYF. CDR3 coding DNA: TGTGCCAGCAGTCAGGTTAACCACGAGCAGTACTTC.

The chain couples TRBV6-5 to TRBJ2-1; 10 nucleotides match TRBD2. CDR1 MNHEY and CDR2 SVGAGI come from the germline V gene. The CDR3 runs to 15 residues. With V trimmed by 6 bases and J by 1 base, 3 bases remained unmatched. The CDR3 is CASRLAGPSYNEQFF. The CDR3 DNA is TGTGCCAGCAGACTAGCGGGGCCTTCCTACAATGAGCAGTTCTTC.

The J gene is TRBJ1-5, the V gene TRBV12-3 or TRBV12-4; tentative D call: TRBD1 (5 bases). The CDR3 spans 13 residues. With 9 bases removed from V and 6 bases from J, the gap between germline ends came to 15 bases. The CDR3 DNA reads TGTGCCAGTGCCCAGGGCCCCGGTCAGCCCCAGCATTTT. Its translation: CASAQGPGQPQHF.

V gene TRBV19 combines with J gene TRBJ2-3; the match to TRBD1 covers 8 bases. Germline V gene data show CDR1 as LNHDA and CDR2 as SQIVND (reference sequence). V shed 3 bases and J 6 bases; nucleotides not matched to a gene: 11. The CDR3 runs to 16 residues. This CDR3 is CASSIPGTGIGDTQYF. The CDR3 bases are TGTGCCAGTAGTATTCCCGGGACAGGCATAGGGGATACGCAGTATTTT.

The CDR3 sequence is CSVEDRGGRVGEQFF. CDR3 DNA sequence: TGCAGCGTTGAAGATCGGGGCGGGAGAGTGGGTGAGCAGTTCTTC. V and J are TRBV29-1 and TRBJ2-1, with 7 bases aligning to TRBD2. The germline gives CDR1 SQVTM, CDR2 ANQGSEA. The CDR3 sequence is 15 residues long. V dropped 0 bases and J dropped 9; count of bases not matched to a gene: 11.

The chain links TRBV9 to TRBJ2-7, with 10 bases identical to TRBD2. Germline loops: CDR1 SGDLS, CDR2 YYNGEE. The J segment lost 5 bases and the V segment lost 3 bases, leaving 11 bases of the junction unmatched. The CDR3 is 16 residues long. CDR3: CASSATTSGLFDEQYF. In DNA, the CDR3 is TGTGCCAGCAGCGCTACGACTAGCGGGCTTTTTGACGAGCAGTACTTC.

This chain joins TRBV12-5 and TRBJ2-7; D not certain. The V end was cut by 3 bases, the J end by 3 bases, with 9 bases between. The CDR3 extends over 13 amino acids. Germline V CDR1 and CDR2: LGHNT, FRNRAP. The CDR3 nucleotides read TGTGCTAGTGGTTTATCTCCCGGCTACGAGCAGTACTTC. This translates into CASGLSPGYEQYF.

The chain employs TRBV12-3 or TRBV12-4 and TRBJ1-4, with TRBD1 as a possible D gene (6 bases). The CDR3 is 13 amino acids. Trimming left V 6 bases short and J 7 bases short, with 12 bases between. The CDR3 reads CASSPSGVEKLFF. DNA of the CDR3: TGTGCCAGCAGCCCGTCAGGGGTTGAAAAACTGTTTTTT.